This is a list of T cell receptor beta chains from one sample in a study of human T cells and chemical hapten exposure. A single record per CDR3 protein comes from TCRdb applying MiXCR to the RACE reads. This table has about 190,000 distinct CDR3 sequences, around 23% appearing once. Source: whole blood, taken in connection with sensitization to the hapten diphenylcyclopropenone (DPC). The receptor set was obtained from a middle-aged woman with alopecia areata. Some clones in this sample may be carry-over from other donors' samples. Both conserved end residues are part of each CDR3. Clone size, where shown, is once, few, many, or a class for clones that have expanded.

cdr3_aa v_call clone_size j_call cdr3_length
CASRLPGGTDTQYF TRBV12-3/TRBV12-4 - TRBJ2-3 14
CASSSFGRDDETNEKLFF TRBV7-9 many TRBJ1-4 18
CATSRVGHLQETQYF TRBV15 once TRBJ2-5 15
CSVDGTGSYEQYF TRBV29-1 - TRBJ2-7 13
CASYKLLAGQTDTQYF TRBV7-9 - TRBJ2-3 16
CASSQDLRDEQFF TRBV4-3 - TRBJ2-1 13
CAIGRGRLQAFF TRBV28 few TRBJ1-1 12
CASSRGLGQTQYF TRBV6-2/TRBV6-3 few TRBJ2-5 13
CATSAQDHSYNEQFF TRBV24-1 - TRBJ2-1 15
CSARAGRGRGTEAFF TRBV20-1 - TRBJ1-1 15
CASTNRLAGGGEQFF TRBV7-2 - TRBJ2-1 15
CATSDPGTSLGYNEQFF TRBV24-1 - TRBJ2-1 17
CATGMGSSYNSPLHF TRBV10-3 - TRBJ1-6 15
CASSETTGELFF TRBV28 few TRBJ2-2 12
CASSFSQGDIQYF TRBV5-1 few TRBJ2-4 13
CASSVGTGPTYEQYF TRBV9 - TRBJ2-7 15
CASSSQGRRTGGARRDTQYF TRBV4-2 - TRBJ2-3 20
CASSYSGVNTEAFF TRBV7-9 few TRBJ1-1 14
CASSLAGRRTEAFF TRBV7-9 - TRBJ1-1 14
CASSYSGTAAGYTF TRBV6-6 few TRBJ1-2 14
CASNPAGAQETQYF TRBV27 - TRBJ2-5 14
CASTHSDADQPQHF TRBV12-3/TRBV12-4 few TRBJ1-5 14
CASSSRQRQTQYF TRBV5-4 many TRBJ2-5 13
CSGGWGPGTDTEAFF TRBV29-1 - TRBJ1-1 15
CASSPGGARSSTEAFF TRBV18 many TRBJ1-1 16
CASRAPAGSTDTQYF TRBV25-1 - TRBJ2-3 15
CASSLAIWAFGEQFF TRBV5-1 once TRBJ2-1 15
CASSTISYNEQFF TRBV27 few TRBJ2-1 13
CSVAGRALTGELFF TRBV29-1 many TRBJ2-2 14
CASSYGADYGYTF TRBV6-6 - TRBJ1-2 13
CASRLGNPRGDTQYF TRBV6-2/TRBV6-3 - TRBJ2-3 15
CSGEGQNSYEQYF TRBV20-1 - TRBJ2-7 13
CASSFAETYEQYF TRBV28 few TRBJ2-7 13
CASTAGGLQGELFF TRBV28 few TRBJ2-2 14
CASTGTGGNTIYF TRBV28 few TRBJ1-3 13
CSATDRDNTGELFF TRBV20-1 few TRBJ2-2 14
CASSPRTSGRGKEQYF TRBV18 - TRBJ2-7 16
CSVGDRGEQYF TRBV29-1 - TRBJ2-7 11
CAISYGQAHISGNEQFF TRBV10-3 - TRBJ2-1 17
CASSATGPNYGYTF TRBV9 - TRBJ1-2 14